This T cell receptor (beta chain) appears in the sequencing data of a study of pediatric ulcerative colitis. Study-wide results and caveats: Blood-derived T cells may be present in rectal pinch biopsies.

Details on this clone: Its antigen remains unidentified.

With V trimmed by 4 bases and J by 4 bases, 11 bases remained unmatched. The germline CDR1 and CDR2 sequences are MGHRA and YSYEKL. This CDR3 contains 16 residues. Assay used: immunoSEQ multiplex PCR; TCRdb lists only in-frame clones, some missing. The sample yields 44,000 or so clones, 78% seen once. During colonoscopy, one to two rectal pinch biopsies were collected. The chain joins TRBV4-1 to TRBJ2-7, with 9 bases fitting TRBD2. This clonotype was sampled from a girl aged 5 to 17 with moderate ulcerative colitis. The sequencing input was gut tissue. CDR3 DNA sequence: TGCGCCAGCAGCCTATCAGGGGCTAGCGGGGTATACGAGCAGTACTTC. It specifies CASSLSGASGVYEQYF.